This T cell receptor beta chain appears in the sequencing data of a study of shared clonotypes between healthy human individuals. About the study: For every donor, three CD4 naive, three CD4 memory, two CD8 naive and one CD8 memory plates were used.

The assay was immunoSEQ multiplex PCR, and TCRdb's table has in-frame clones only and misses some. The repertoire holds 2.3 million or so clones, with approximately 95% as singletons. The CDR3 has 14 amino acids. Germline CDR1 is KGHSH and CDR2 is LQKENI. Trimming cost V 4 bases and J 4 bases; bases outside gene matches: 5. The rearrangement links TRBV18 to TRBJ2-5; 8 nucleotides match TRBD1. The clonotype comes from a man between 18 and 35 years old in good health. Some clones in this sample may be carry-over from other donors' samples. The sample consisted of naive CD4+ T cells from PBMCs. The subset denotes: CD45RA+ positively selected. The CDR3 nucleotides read TGTGCCAGCTCACGGACAGGGTTCGCAGAGACCCAGTACTTC. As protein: CASSRTGFAETQYF. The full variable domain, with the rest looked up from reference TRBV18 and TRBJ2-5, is NAGVMQNPRHLVRRRGQEARLRCSPMKGHSHVYWYRQLPEEGLKFMVYLQKENIIDESGMPKERFSAEFPKEGPSILRIQQVVRGDSAAYFCASSRTGFAETQYFGPGTRLLVL.